This T cell receptor beta chain is from a study of T cells in Graves' hyperthyroidism and ophthalmopathy. The overall study: Peripheral blood was secured at the point of initial diagnosis, before any treatment.

There were TCR beta CDR3 regions amplified from RNA transcripts. Using the HTBI primer set, a first-round RT-PCR was run on the TCR CDR3. MiXCR, applied by TCRdb to the multiplex PCR reads, yields one record per CDR3 protein. Found here are about 300,000 distinct CDR3 sequences, roughly a fifth of them singletons; the top ten hold approximately 37%. This clonotype turned up a few times. After removal of 6 bases from V and 7 bases from J, the junction contained 8 bases not matched to a gene. Germline lookup yields CDR1 LNHDA and CDR2 SQIVND (reference sequence). This CDR3 contains 15 residues. Material: blood. The TCR sequence derives from a man aged 50 to 60 with Graves' ophthalmopathy. V gene TRBV19 combines with J gene TRBJ2-1; 11 positions match TRBD2. The CDR3 DNA reads TGTGCCAGTAGCCTTAGCGGGAGGGCCAGGAATGAGCAGTTCTTC. Translation gives CASSLSGRARNEQFF.